Listed below are T cell receptor beta chains from one sample, sequenced in a study of cytomegalovirus exposure and HLA in healthy donors. Assay: immunoSEQ multiplex PCR; the TCRdb copy retains only in-frame clones and omits some. The repertoire holds 200,000 to 250,000 clones, with roughly 83% as singletons. The sequenced material came from PBMCs. The receptors shown here come from a girl aged 5 to 17 in good health and CMV-seronegative. CDR3s leave out the opening cysteine and the closing phenylalanine or tryptophan. Clone size, where shown, is once, few, many, or a class for clones that have expanded.

V	size	CDR3
TRBV7-6	NA	ASSLVPSGGAGELF
TRBV29-1	NA	SVSVRIYNEQF
TRBV7-9	NA	ASSHPTAGSIEAF
TRBV30	NA	AWRISGGASQF
TRBV5-1	NA	ASSYRLAGQETQY
TRBV5-5	NA	ASSIATGHTEAF
TRBV19	NA	ASSIFHRSYEQY
TRBV19	NA	ASSTHRAQYSGYT
TRBV5-6	few	ASSRGGWNTEAF
TRBV30	NA	AWSAKDRGVGNTEAF
TRBV29-1	NA	SVSRSPGHGNTEAF
TRBV4-3	NA	ASSQDHTINTEAF
TRBV6-5	NA	ASSYVRAGGPETQY
TRBV4-2	NA	ASSQDARQDNEQF
TRBV7-2	NA	ASNRQGAGYGYT
TRBV29-1	NA	SVERWEGLEDTQY
TRBV25-1	NA	NMRRNTEAF
TRBV28	NA	ASSPLRVRGLNQPQH
TRBV30	NA	AWTGTGVFRAF
TRBV4-1	NA	ASSHSGAQETQY
TRBV27	NA	ASSFMGLATDTQY
TRBV7-2	NA	ASSSIAGGYNEQF
TRBV4-3	NA	ASSPNPTGGSYEQY
TRBV4-2	NA	ASSQDEGANEQF
TRBV7-3	NA	ASSPSLSGGQSGELF
TRBV5-4	NA	ASSSPTRGVDGYT
TRBV27	few	ASSPGMTWGYGYT
TRBV9	NA	ASSAGGTEAF
TRBV4-1	NA	ASSQDSRGLGETQY
TRBV18	NA	ASSPELAGAHNEQF
TRBV9	NA	ASSVGGDREGYGYT
TRBV10-3	NA	AILPDHSREYGYT
TRBV5-4	NA	ASSLGQGPGEQY
TRBV6-5	NA	ASSYSTGTSAYEQY
TRBV2	few	ASQPASGRGGTDTQY
TRBV5-4	NA	ASSRNPTAGNEKLF
TRBV11-2	NA	ASSLPKWAGPPGYEQY
TRBV28	NA	ASSPLFGRGSTDTQY
TRBV10-3	NA	AIKLAGGPYEQY
TRBV5-5	NA	ASSSLSTEDRVTEQY
TRBV2	NA	ATRSPGGRINEKLF
TRBV2	NA	ASSKNSGTSDEQY
TRBV27	once	ATSEGTNYEQY
TRBV11-2	NA	ASSFRQGQSLSGANVLT
TRBV2	NA	ASSEGASGFSPNYGYT
TRBV18	NA	ASSPGESYGYT
TRBV6-1	NA	ASSPGQGYEKLF
TRBV29-1	NA	SVEGRGNYGYT
TRBV13	NA	ASSLGGSGPPGELF
TRBV4-1	few	ASSQTERPNEQF
TRBV27	NA	ASRPVTGSLYEQY